The 21 T cell receptor beta chains below were found in one sample sequenced in a study of Graves' ophthalmopathy and Graves' hyperthyroidism listed by TCRdb under 2018. The listed sequencing device is Illumina HiSeq 2000. For repertoire sequencing, TCR beta CDR3 regions were amplified from RNA transcripts. HTBI primers and the Qiagen OneStep RT-PCR kit were used in a first-round RT-PCR, which was followed by a second-round multiplex PCR, size selection and purification. TCRdb reanalyzed the raw reads on its own, using fastp at Q25 for trimming and MiXCR for clone calling, and kept in-frame beta chains. Rows matching on CDR3 protein sequence are summarized as one entry with the most common DNA and genes. The sample table shows a few hundred thousand distinct CDR3 sequences, and roughly 15% are seen once. Roughly 2.4% of the sample belongs to the ten largest clones. The sequenced sample consisted of peripheral blood. Receptors originate from an adult woman with stable Graves' hyperthyroidism.

This clonotype showed up many times. The chain links TRBV6-1 to TRBJ1-5, with D maybe TRBD1 (5 bases). Trimming left V 7 bases short and J 2 bases short, with 12 bases between. CDR3 length: 14 residues. The germline CDR1 and CDR2 sequences are MNHNS and SASEGT. CDR3 nucleotide sequence: TGTGCCAGCATGGGGGTGTTAGGCAATCAGCCCCAGCATTTT. Protein: CASMGVLGNQPQHF.

V gene TRBV19 combines with J gene TRBJ1-1; TRBD1 aligns across 7 bases. Germline CDR1 and CDR2: LNHDA and SQIVND (reference sequence). V trimming: 5 bases; J trimming: 5 bases; junction bases outside the gene matches: 5. This CDR3 region has 13 residues. The CDR3: CASSDRVGTEAFF. The DNA of the CDR3 is TGTGCCAGTAGTGACAGGGTCGGGACTGAAGCTTTCTTT.

The chain is built from TRBV20-1 and TRBJ2-7; D ambiguous. Germline V CDR1 and CDR2: DFQATT, SNEGSKA (reference sequence). The CDR3 contains 13 residues. Trimming removed 4 bases at V and 2 bases at J, with 12 bases between. CDR3 DNA sequence: TGCAGTGCTACTCTCGGCGGACCCTACGAGCAGTACTTC. Protein product: CSATLGGPYEQYF.

A note on this clonotype: One end of the junction does not line up with germline, which may come from a read error. The chain is built from TRBV7-2 and TRBJ2-5, with D hard to call. The V gene's germline CDR1 is SGHTA and CDR2 FQGNSA. This CDR3 contains 12 residues. The CDR3 is CARSLYKETQYF. The CDR3 nucleotides are TGTGCCAGGAGCTTATATAAAGAGACCCAGTACTTC.

This chain uses TRBV6-1 with TRBJ2-5; 7 positions agree with TRBD2. Germline values: CDR1 MNHNS, CDR2 SASEGT. The CDR3 runs 13 residues. V was pared by 2 bases and J by 4 bases, with 1 base of the junction left unmatched. The CDR3 sequence: CASSESGGETQYF. The DNA of the CDR3 is TGTGCCAGCAGTGAATCGGGGGGAGAGACCCAGTACTTC.

The sample holds many counts of this clonotype. The chain recombines TRBV12-5 with TRBJ1-1; 7 bases are shared with TRBD1. CDR1 is LGHNT, CDR2 FRNRAP, per germline. V was clipped by 3 bases and J by 4 bases; unmatched bases: 5. The CDR3 is 14 amino acids. The CDR3 sequence is CASGFYRGFTEAFF. CDR3 DNA sequence: TGTGCTAGTGGTTTTTACAGGGGATTCACTGAAGCTTTCTTT.

This clonotype was recorded at least ten times. The chain is built from TRBV27 and TRBJ1-2; possible D gene TRBD1, 6 bases. Trimming pared 5 bases from V and 7 bases from J, leaving 20 bases between. CDR3 length: 15 residues. Germline CDR1 reads MNHEY; CDR2 reads SMNVEV (reference sequence). CDR3 DNA: TGTGCCAGCAGTCCTATTGTGGGGGGCGCAAGTGGCTACACCTTC. This translates into CASSPIVGGASGYTF.

This clonotype was counted many times. The CDR3 DNA is TGTGCCAGCAGCTCTACTAGCGGGAGTAGCTCTGGGGCCAACGTCCTGACTTTC. It encodes CASSSTSGSSSGANVLTF. This chain links TRBV7-3 with TRBJ2-6, with TRBD2 matching 11 bases. V dropped 4 bases and J dropped 0; count of bases not matched to a gene: 5. Germline V CDR1 and CDR2: SGHTA, FQGTGA. This CDR3 is built from 18 residues.

The genes are TRBV28 and TRBJ2-5; 7 positions match TRBD1. The CDR3 covers 17 residues. V shed 3 bases, J shed 2 bases, and the junction held 12 bases outside the gene matches. Germline loops: CDR1 MDHEN, CDR2 SYDVKM. CDR3 sequence: CASSLVGIGTAQETQYF. The CDR3 coding sequence is TGTGCCAGCAGTTTGGTGGGAATAGGGACAGCACAAGAGACCCAGTACTTC.

In its sample, this clonotype was seen many times. The rearrangement links TRBV12-5 to TRBJ2-5; 8 bases align to TRBD1. Germline V gene data show CDR1 as LGHNT and CDR2 as FRNRAP. The V and J ends lost 6 bases and 3 bases, in that order; junction bases with no gene match: 12. This CDR3 comprises 16 residues. This CDR3 is CASGTFRQGTEETQYF. Written as DNA, the CDR3 is TGTGCTAGTGGAACATTCAGACAGGGGACTGAAGAGACCCAGTACTTC.

This clonotype appeared many times. V is TRBV7-9 and J is TRBJ2-2; possible D gene TRBD1, 6 bases. Trimming took 7 bases from V and 1 from J, leaving 16 bases between them. Germline CDR1 is SEHNR and CDR2 is FQNEAQ (reference sequence). The CDR3 contains 16 residues. The CDR3 sequence: CASTPLTGLNTGELFF. Here the CDR3 DNA reads TGTGCCAGCACCCCCTTAACAGGGTTGAACACCGGGGAGCTGTTTTTT.

This clonotype was observed many times. This CDR3 reads CASSYIGGGNQPQHF. Here the CDR3 DNA reads TGTGCCAGCAGTTACATTGGAGGTGGCAATCAGCCCCAGCATTTT. This chain connects TRBV6-2 or TRBV6-3 to TRBJ1-5; D is unresolved. The CDR3 contains 15 residues. Germline V lookup: CDR1 MNHEY, CDR2 SVGEGT. Trimming left V 2 bases short and J 2 bases short, with 10 bases between.

Details on this clonotype: One end of the junction does not line up with germline, which may come from a read error. This chain joins TRBV7-8 and TRBJ2-2; D is possibly TRBD1 or TRBD2 (5 bases each). Germline values: CDR1 SGHVS, CDR2 FQNEAQ. This CDR3 region has 16 residues. CDR3 DNA sequence: TGTGCCAGCAGCCCCCGGTTGGGAGCGGACACCGGGGAGCTGTTGTTT. Translation: CASSPRLGADTGELLF.

There are many counts of this clonotype. This chain links TRBV6-1 with TRBJ2-7, with TRBD2 matching 9 bases. Germline assignment: CDR1 MNHNS and CDR2 SASEGT. This CDR3 has 15 residues. V lost 2 bases, J lost 6 bases, and 8 bases stayed unmatched. CDR3 amino acids: CASSEWASGNLEQYF. CDR3 coding DNA: TGTGCCAGCAGTGAATGGGCTAGCGGGAACCTCGAGCAGTACTTC.

J is TRBJ1-3 and V is TRBV20-1; 8 positions agree with TRBD1. Per germline, CDR1 DFQATT and CDR2 SNEGSKA (reference sequence). The CDR3 is made up of 15 amino acids. The ends lost 5 bases at V and 2 bases at J; junction bases unmatched: 8. DNA for the CDR3: TGCAGTGCTTTTGATCAGGGGGCGGCTGGAAACACCATATATTTT. It is translated as CSAFDQGAAGNTIYF.

Ten or more counts support this clonotype. The gene calls are TRBV19 and TRBJ2-2; 8 bases agree with TRBD2. Trimming cost V 5 bases and J 0 bases; bases outside gene matches: 5. The CDR3 covers 16 residues. Per the germline V gene, CDR1 is LNHDA and CDR2 is SQIVND (reference sequence). CDR3 residues: CASSVSGSANTGELFF. The CDR3, as DNA: TGTGCCAGTAGTGTCAGCGGGAGTGCGAACACCGGGGAGCTGTTTTTT.

This clonotype was detected only a few times. One base away lies a much larger clone, so this may be a sequencing read error. The rearrangement uses TRBV11-2 and TRBJ2-5; 9 nucleotides line up with TRBD1. The germline CDR1 and CDR2 sequences are SGHAT and FQNNGV. This CDR3 has 15 residues. The CDR3 region has the DNA TGTGCCAGCAGCATCCTGACAGGGGGGCAAGAGACCAAGTACTTC. Its protein is CASSILTGGQETKYF.

The chain has TRBV29-1 and TRBJ2-7, with 9 bases lining up with TRBD1. The CDR3 runs 13 residues. V dropped 4 bases and J dropped 2; count of bases not matched to a gene: 3. In germline, CDR1 is SQVTM, CDR2 ANQGSEA. The CDR3 spells CSVGQGVPYEQYF. The CDR3 region has the DNA TGCAGCGTTGGACAGGGGGTACCCTACGAGCAGTACTTC.

The chain is built from TRBV28 and TRBJ2-5; D remains ambiguous. Germline V gene lookup returns CDR1 MDHEN and CDR2 SYDVKM. Between the trimmed V and J ends, which lost 5 bases and 4 bases, there was a span of 14 bases. This CDR3 has 14 amino acids. The CDR3 sequence: CASSGSGPGETQYF. The CDR3, as DNA: TGTGCCAGCAGTGGGTCCGGCCCGGGAGAGACCCAGTACTTC. Looking up the rest from reference TRBV28 and TRBJ2-5 gives the full variable domain: DVKVTQSSRYLVKRTGEKVFLECVQDMDHENMFWYRQDPGLGLRLIYFSYDVKMKEKGDIPEGYSVSREKKERFSLILESASTNQTSMYLCASSGSGPGETQYFGPGTRLLVL.

This clonotype showed up many times. This rearrangement joins TRBV2 to TRBJ2-7, with 11 bases matching TRBD2. The CDR3 covers 19 residues. The V gene's germline CDR1 is SNHLY and CDR2 FYNNEI. V was clipped by 6 bases and J by 3 bases; unmatched bases: 19. The CDR3 reads CASRTPTSGRVSLYYEQYF. CDR3 DNA sequence: TGTGCCAGCAGAACACCTACTAGCGGGAGAGTGTCATTGTACTACGAGCAGTACTTC.

This clonotype was seen many times. The chain carries TRBV6-9 and TRBJ1-2; D possibly corresponds to TRBD1 (6 bases). Trimming took 4 bases from V and 7 from J, leaving 31 bases between them. This CDR3 is built from 19 residues. Germline V gives CDR1 MNHGY, CDR2 SVAAGI. DNA for the CDR3: TGTGCCAGCAGTTCGATCCCCCAAATAAGACAGGCCGTTAGGAGTGGCTACACCTTC. This translates into CASSSIPQIRQAVRSGYTF.